Listed below are T cell receptor beta chains from one sample, sequenced in a study of blood T cell repertoires in COVID-19. The data were produced by immunoSEQ multiplex PCR, yet TCRdb's version contains in-frame clones alone and is incomplete. In the table there are around 480,000 clones, about 85% of which are singletons. Sequencing was done on a sample of PBMCs or T cells enriched from blood (not recorded which). The receptors derive from a woman aged 18-30 years who had recovered from COVID-19. The CDR3 runs from the conserved cysteine through the conserved F or W. D genes are given only for firm matches. Part of the rows lack a size; the others show once, few, many or a class for expanded clones.

. | . | TRBJ1-3 | TRBV7-8 | TGTGCCAGCAGCCGTTTTCCAGGAACCTCTGGAAACACCATATATTTT | CASSRFPGTSGNTIYF
. | . | TRBJ2-7 | TRBV7-9 | TGTGCCAGCAGCCAAGGGGCAACTTACTACGAGCAGTACTTC | CASSQGATYYEQYF
many | TRBD2 | TRBJ2-2 | TRBV11-2 | TGTGCCAGCAGCTTAGATCGAAGCGGGGGGTCCGGGGAGCTGTTTTTT | CASSLDRSGGSGELFF
. | . | TRBJ1-6 | TRBV6-5 | TGTGCCAGCAGTTATTCGGGGGGAGGGCGGAATTCACCCCTCCACTTT | CASSYSGGGRNSPLHF
few | . | TRBJ1-2 | TRBV15 | TGTGCCACCAGCCAGAGGTTAGGGGATGGTATCTATGGCTACACCTTC | CATSQRLGDGIYGYTF
. | TRBD2 | TRBJ2-1 | TRBV3-1/TRBV3-2 | TGTGCCAGCAGCCAAGACCCTAGCGGGGGGGCGAATGAGCAGTTCTTC | CASSQDPSGGANEQFF
. | . | TRBJ1-4 | TRBV3-1/TRBV3-2 | TGTGCCAGCAGCCCAACCGGGACTAAAGACTATGAAAAACTGTTTTTT | CASSPTGTKDYEKLFF
. | . | TRBJ1-1 | TRBV7-9 | TGTGCCAGCAGCTTAAACTCGGGCACTGAAGCTTTCTTT | CASSLNSGTEAFF
. | TRBD2 | TRBJ2-3 | TRBV27 | TGTGCCAGCAGTTTAAACGGGGGGGGCACAGATACGCAGTATTTT | CASSLNGGGTDTQYF
few | . | TRBJ1-1 | TRBV3-1/TRBV3-2 | TGTGCCAGCAGCCAGGGAGGCCCGGAGGAGAACACTGAAGCTTTCTTT | CASSQGGPEENTEAFF
. | . | TRBJ1-5 | TRBV19 | TGTGCCAGTAGTATAAGGGGATCGCTCGCCGGATTCAATCAGCCCCAGCATTTT | CASSIRGSLAGFNQPQHF
. | TRBD1 | TRBJ1-5 | TRBV7-2 | TGTGCCAGCAGGTTCCAGGGGGCCGGAGAGCCCCAGCATTTT | CASRFQGAGEPQHF
. | . | TRBJ2-7 | TRBV5-1 | TGCGCCAGCAGCGGCCTTGGGACTCCTAGCTCCTACGAGCAGTACTTC | CASSGLGTPSSYEQYF
few | . | TRBJ2-5 | TRBV5-5 | TGTGCCAGCAGCTTGGTTAGCCTCCAAGAGACCCAGTACTTC | CASSLVSLQETQYF
. | TRBD1 | TRBJ2-7 | TRBV6-5 | TGTGCCAGCAGCCTCGGACAGGTTTCCTCCGAGCAGTACTTC | CASSLGQVSSEQYF
. | TRBD1 | TRBJ2-5 | TRBV7-9 | TGTGCCAGCAGCCCCCGGGACAGGGGGATGTCTGAGGAGACCCAGTACTTC | CASSPRDRGMSEETQYF
. | TRBD2 | TRBJ2-1 | TRBV30 | TGTGCCTGGAGTGATGGGGCGGGGGGGCACAATGAGCAGTTCTTC | CAWSDGAGGHNEQFF
. | . | TRBJ1-2 | TRBV5-6 | TGTGCCAGCAGCTCAGGGGTTTTAGGCTACACCTTC | CASSSGVLGYTF
. | . | TRBJ2-2 | TRBV5-1 | TGCGCCAGCAGTGCGGGGTCTTTGAACACCGGGGAGCTGTTTTTT | CASSAGSLNTGELFF
. | . | TRBJ2-7 | TRBV18 | TGTGCCAGCTCACCCCAGGGCCTCGTAGACGAGCAGTACTTC | CASSPQGLVDEQYF
. | . | TRBJ1-2 | TRBV5-4 | TGTGCCAGCAGCTTGACAGGGATCGCGAGCTATGGCTACACCTTC | CASSLTGIASYGYTF
. | TRBD1 | TRBJ2-7 | TRBV6-5 | TGTGCCAGCAATGTAGACAGGGGAGGCTCCTACGAGCAGTACTTC | CASNVDRGGSYEQYF
. | . | TRBJ2-7 | TRBV9 | TGTGCCAGCAGCGTAGCATGGCAGGGGGGTTCCTACGAGCAGTACTTC | CASSVAWQGGSYEQYF
. | . | TRBJ2-7 | TRBV19 | TGTGCCAGTAGTATTACAGACGGCTCCTACGAGCAGTACTTC | CASSITDGSYEQYF
. | . | TRBJ1-4 | TRBV15 | TGTGCCACCAGCAGTGAGGGACGGGGGAATGAAAAACTGTTTTTT | CATSSEGRGNEKLFF
. | TRBD2 | TRBJ2-7 | TRBV11-3 | TGTGCCAGCAGCCTCGGGACTAGCGGGGCTTACGAGCAGTACTTC | CASSLGTSGAYEQYF
. | . | TRBJ1-1 | TRBV30 | TGTGCCTGGAATCTAAACGCTAACACTGAAGCTTTCTTT | CAWNLNANTEAFF
. | . | TRBJ1-1 | TRBV27 | TGTGCCAGCAGTTCTCAGGGTGGGAACACTGAAGCTTTCTTT | CASSSQGGNTEAFF
. | . | TRBJ1-4 | TRBV6-6 | TGTGCCAGCAGCCCCAATCCCCACACGGGAGTAGAAAAACTGTTTTTT | CASSPNPHTGVEKLFF
. | TRBD1 | TRBJ1-4 | TRBV2 | TGTGCCAGCAAGTCCGGAGGGGGCAGTGAAAAACTGTTTTTT | CASKSGGGSEKLFF
. | . | TRBJ1-3 | TRBV29-1 | TGCAGCGCCATACCTATCTCTGGAAACACCATATATTTT | CSAIPISGNTIYF
. | . | TRBJ1-2 | TRBV11-2 | TGTGCCAGCAGCTTGGACACGCTGCGGGGCTACACCTTC | CASSLDTLRGYTF
. | TRBD2 | TRBJ2-1 | TRBV27 | TGTGCCAGCAGTCCGACCAGCGGGGGAGGTGGAAATGAGCAGTTCTTC | CASSPTSGGGGNEQFF
. | . | TRBJ1-1 | TRBV5-1 | TGCGCCAGCAGCCAAGATGGGGCGGGAGAGAACACTGAAGCTTTCTTT | CASSQDGAGENTEAFF
. | . | TRBJ2-2 | TRBV6-5 | TGTGCCAGCAGCCCGCCACGGGGGACCGGGGAGCTGTTTTTT | CASSPPRGTGELFF
. | . | TRBJ2-5 | TRBV15 | TGTGCCACCAGCAGAGGGGAGATACCCCAAGAGACCCAGTACTTC | CATSRGEIPQETQYF
few | TRBD1 | TRBJ1-6 | TRBV6-6 | TGTGCCAGCAGTTATCGTCAGGGGGCGCCGGGTTCACCCCTCCACTTT | CASSYRQGAPGSPLHF
. | . | TRBJ1-2 | TRBV14 | TGTGCCAGCAGCCAAGCCCGGGGGGCTGGCTACACCTTC | CASSQARGAGYTF
. | . | TRBJ1-5 | TRBV19 | TGTGCCAGTAGTATGAGGGGGTCCCATCAGCCCCAGCATTTT | CASSMRGSHQPQHF
. | TRBD2 | TRBJ2-1 | TRBV27 | TGTGCCAGCAGCGGACTAGCGGGGGGGAGGGTTGAGCAGTTCTTC | CASSGLAGGRVEQFF
. | TRBD2 | TRBJ2-5 | TRBV4-1 | TGCGCCAGCAGCCCTATTACGCGGGGGAGCCAAGAGACCCAGTACTTC | CASSPITRGSQETQYF
. | TRBD2 | TRBJ2-5 | TRBV7-2 | TGTGCCAGCAGCTTGCGGGGGGCGGAGACCCAGTACTTC | CASSLRGAETQYF